The 26 T cell receptor beta chains in this list originate from one sample, sequenced in a study of T cell changes during pregnancy in multiple sclerosis. Assay: immunoSEQ multiplex PCR; the TCRdb copy retains only in-frame clones and omits some. The top ten hold approximately 0.45% of the sample, which has approximately 87,000 clones, under 95% seen once. This material consisted of CD4+ T cells from peripheral blood mononuclear cells, taken in the second trimester of pregnancy. The receptors were gathered from a female donor with multiple sclerosis, enrolled in a pregnancy study.

This chain uses TRBV7-3 with TRBJ2-1; TRBD1 matches 8 bases. Per germline, CDR1 SGHTA and CDR2 FQGTGA. The CDR3 sequence is 17 residues long. Losses at the gene ends were 5 bases for V and 6 bases for J; bases not matched to a gene: 15. The CDR3 nucleotides read TGTGCCAGCAGCGAACCCGCCCCAGGGGGCGGTGGCAATGAGCAGTTCTTC. It codes for CASSEPAPGGGGNEQFF.

This rearrangement joins TRBV21-1 to TRBJ2-6; the table names TRBD1, a call not compared with the DNA. TRBV21-1 is recorded as a pseudogene. The CDR3 spans 16 residues. CDR3 protein: CASSKAQGSGANVLTF. CDR3 in DNA: TGTGCCAGCAGCAAAGCCCAGGGATCTGGGGCCAACGTCCTGACTTTC.

The gene calls are TRBV5-5 and TRBJ2-7, with D possibly matching TRBD2 (6 bases). Germline V gene sequence: CDR1 SGHKS, CDR2 YYEKEE (reference sequence). Trimming took off 4 bases at V and 3 bases at J, with 17 bases between the two ends. CDR3 length: 15 amino acids. In DNA, the CDR3 is TGTGCCAGCAGCATTAATCCGGGAGCCCGCTACGAGCAGTACTTC. Translation gives CASSINPGARYEQYF.

This clone has just a few counts. The V and J genes are TRBV7-2 and TRBJ2-1; 16 nucleotides line up with TRBD2. Germline trimming cut 4 bases from V and 10 bases from J; bases unmatched to any gene: 10. The CDR3 covers 17 residues. The germline gives CDR1 SGHTA, CDR2 FQGNSA. The chain's CDR3 is CASSWGLAGGRMVEQFF. CDR3 DNA sequence: TGTGCCAGCAGCTGGGGACTAGCGGGAGGGAGAATGGTGGAGCAGTTCTTC.

The rearrangement links TRBV9 to TRBJ2-5; 9 bases agree with TRBD1. V lost 3 bases, J lost 4 bases, and 1 base stayed unmatched. The CDR3 is 13 residues long. Germline loops: CDR1 SGDLS, CDR2 YYNGEE. CDR3 in amino acids: CASSATGGETQYF. CDR3 DNA sequence: TGTGCCAGCAGCGCGACAGGGGGAGAGACCCAGTACTTC.

The V gene is TRBV19, the J gene TRBJ1-6; a weak D match, TRBD1 (5 bases). V lost 3 bases and J 10 bases, leaving 13 bases between the germline ends. In germline, CDR1 is LNHDA, CDR2 SQIVND (reference sequence). This CDR3 spans 14 amino acids. As DNA, the CDR3 is TGTGCCAGTAGTATTTTAGGGGAAGGGTCACCCCTCCACTTT. Protein product: CASSILGEGSPLHF.

As regards this clone: The sample carries other DNA sequences with the same CDR3. The chain links TRBV29-1 to TRBJ2-2; D not certain. The germline V gene encodes CDR1 SQVTM and CDR2 ANQGSEA. V was trimmed by 5 bases and J by 3 bases, leaving 7 bases between them. The CDR3 has 12 residues. CDR3 amino acids: CSVNSYTGELFF. The CDR3, as DNA: TGCAGCGTTAACTCGTACACCGGGGAGCTGTTTTTT.

The chain is built from TRBV6-6 and TRBJ2-5; unclear D gene. Trimming shortened V by 2 bases and J by 2 bases, and 6 bases separated the two germline ends. This CDR3 contains 13 residues. CDR1 MNHNY and CDR2 SVGAGI come from the germline V gene (reference sequence). The DNA for the CDR3 is TGTGCCAGCAGTTACAACATTCAAGAGACCCAGTACTTC. This translates into CASSYNIQETQYF.

The genes are TRBV4-2 and TRBJ1-5; a possible D gene is TRBD1 (5 bases). The CDR3 contains 15 residues. Trimming removed 0 bases from V and 10 bases from J, with 16 bases in between. CDR1 and CDR2 from the germline V gene are LGHNA and YNFKEQ. CDR3 in amino acids: CASSQDRQGSFPQHF. CDR3 DNA: TGTGCCAGCAGCCAAGATCGGCAGGGAAGTTTCCCCCAGCATTTT.

This sequence joins TRBV12-5 and TRBJ2-1; 7 bases are a match to TRBD2. Germline V gene lookup returns CDR1 LGHNT and CDR2 FRNRAP. The CDR3 loop spans 14 amino acids. V lost 4 bases and J lost 2; bases outside the gene matches: 2. In DNA form, the CDR3 reads TGTGCTAGTGGTTCCGGGACTACCTACAATGAGCAGTTCTTC. This sequence encodes CASGSGTTYNEQFF. The variable domain in full, with the rest retrieved from reference TRBV12-5 and TRBJ2-1, is DARVTQTPRHKVTEMGQEVTMRCQPILGHNTVFWYRQTMMQGLELLAYFRNRAPLDDSGMPKDRFSAEMPDATLATLKIQPSEPRDSAVYFCASGSGTTYNEQFFGPGTRLTVL.

V usage is TRBV6-1 and J usage is TRBJ1-6, with TRBD1 as a possible D gene (5 bases). This CDR3 is 15 amino acids long. Trimming stripped 10 bases from V and 3 bases from J, with 16 bases between. Germline V gene sequence: CDR1 MNHNS, CDR2 SASEGT. CDR3 residues: CATRTRDYYNSPLHF. DNA of the CDR3: TGTGCCACCAGAACCAGGGACTACTATAATTCACCCCTCCACTTT.

The V call is TRBV6-6, the J call TRBJ1-5, with a weak D call TRBD1 (6 bases). This CDR3 has 16 residues. V was clipped by 4 bases and J by 2 bases, with 15 bases between them. Germline CDR1 and CDR2: MNHNY and SVGAGI (reference sequence). The CDR3 DNA reads as TGTGCCAGCAGTTCAGGGGTGTCACATGGCAATCAGCCCCAGCATTTT. Its translation is CASSSGVSHGNQPQHF.

This clone was detected once. This rearrangement joins TRBV16 to TRBJ1-2, with TRBD1 matching 7 bases. Germline CDR1 is KGHSY and CDR2 is FQNENV. V was clipped by 0 bases and J by 4 bases; unmatched bases: 8. The CDR3 length is 16 residues. The CDR3: CASSQSRQGGIYGYTF. In nucleotides, the CDR3 is TGTGCCAGCAGCCAATCGAGACAGGGCGGGATCTATGGCTACACCTTC.

The chain has TRBV5-4 and TRBJ2-7, with 7 positions matching TRBD2. Germline lookup yields CDR1 SGHNT and CDR2 YYREEE (reference sequence). The junction had 6 bases not matched to a gene; V was cut back by 4 bases and J by 5 bases. The length of the CDR3 is 13 residues. This chain's CDR3 is CASSHTSANEQYF. Here the CDR3 DNA reads TGTGCCAGCAGCCATACTAGCGCCAACGAGCAGTACTTC.

In its sample, this clone was seen once. The J gene is TRBJ2-3, the V gene TRBV30, with D possibly being TRBD1 (5 bases). Germline V gives CDR1 GTSNPN, CDR2 SVGIG (reference sequence). The CDR3 spans 12 residues. Between the trimmed V and J ends, which lost 2 bases and 14 bases, there was a span of 17 bases. CDR3 sequence: CAWSPPGMGPYF. DNA of the CDR3: TGTGCCTGGAGTCCCCCAGGGATGGGTCCGTATTTT.

J is TRBJ2-7 and V is TRBV7-3, with 8 bases that match TRBD1. This CDR3 has 14 residues. Germline V gene data show CDR1 as SGHTA and CDR2 as FQGTGA. V was pared by 2 bases and J by 0 bases, with 0 bases of the junction left unmatched. The CDR3 loop reads CASSLGTGSYEQYF. For the CDR3, the DNA is TGTGCCAGCAGCTTAGGGACAGGCTCCTACGAGCAGTACTTC. Full variable domain (rest looked up from reference TRBV7-3 and TRBJ2-7): GAGVSQTPSNKVTEKGKYVELRCDPISGHTALYWYRQSLGQGPEFLIYFQGTGAADDSGLPNDRFFAVRPEGSVSTLKIQRTERGDSAVYLCASSLGTGSYEQYFGPGTRLTVT.

The chain recombines TRBV5-1 with TRBJ1-5, with D perhaps TRBD1 (5 bases). This CDR3 has 15 amino acids. From germline, CDR1 is SGHRS and CDR2 YFSETQ. V was cut by 3 bases and J by 4 bases, with 14 bases left in between. DNA for the CDR3: TGCGCCAGCAGCTCGGGGGAAGTTCCAAATCAGCCCCAGCATTTT. As protein: CASSSGEVPNQPQHF.

Of note for this clone: The sample holds other DNA sequences that translate to the same CDR3. The chain combines TRBV5-1 with TRBJ1-2, with TRBD1 as a possible D gene (5 bases). Looked up from germline, CDR1 is SGHRS and CDR2 is YFSETQ. CDR3 length: 13 residues. With 2 bases removed from V and 1 base from J, the gap between germline ends came to 6 bases. The chain's CDR3 is CASSFDSNYGYTF. CDR3 DNA: TGCGCCAGCAGCTTTGACAGTAACTATGGCTACACCTTC.

The CDR3 DNA is TGCAGCTTGACAGGGAATGGCGAGACCCAGTACTTC. It codes for CSLTGNGETQYF. This chain uses TRBV29-1 with TRBJ2-5; 7 bases fit TRBD1. J lost 5 bases, V lost 8 bases, and 8 bases had no gene match. Germline CDR1 SQVTM, CDR2 ANQGSEA. The CDR3 spans 12 residues.

This rearrangement joins TRBV27 to TRBJ1-6; D unresolved. V lost 2 bases and J lost 9, with 11 bases in between. Germline V lookup: CDR1 MNHEY, CDR2 SMNVEV (reference sequence). There are 14 residues in the CDR3. CDR3 in DNA: TGTGCCAGCAGTTTAGTCCGGGAGTCTTCACCCCTCCACTTT. This sequence encodes CASSLVRESSPLHF.

The chain carries TRBV5-6 and TRBJ1-1; no reliable D call. The length of the CDR3 is 13 residues. Per germline, CDR1 SGHDT and CDR2 YYEEEE. Deletions cut 0 bases from V and 5 bases from J, with 8 bases between. DNA of the CDR3: TGTGCCAGCAGCTTGGATAGGAGGACTGAAGCTTTCTTT. Translated: CASSLDRRTEAFF.

In its sample, this clone was seen once. CDR3 amino acids: CASSPLSYNSPLHF. The CDR3 nucleotides are TGTGCCAGCAGCCCTCTCTCCTATAATTCACCCCTCCACTTT. V and J are TRBV9 and TRBJ1-6; D remains ambiguous. The germline gives CDR1 SGDLS, CDR2 YYNGEE. The CDR3 sequence is 14 residues long. V was clipped by 4 bases and J by 0 bases, with 5 bases between them.

This chain joins TRBV11-2 and TRBJ2-2; 12 nucleotides agree with TRBD2. CDR3 size: 17 residues. J gave up 1 base and V 5 bases, and 5 bases lay outside the gene matches. Germline V gene lookup returns CDR1 SGHAT and CDR2 FQNNGV. The DNA for the CDR3 is TGTGCCAGCAGCCTCGGACTAGCGGGGCAGAACACCGGGGAGCTGTTTTTT. Its protein product is CASSLGLAGQNTGELFF.

The chain links TRBV28 to TRBJ2-2, with 9 bases identical to TRBD1. V gave up 4 bases and J gave up 4 bases; unmatched junction bases: 7. The CDR3 contains 16 residues. The germline CDR1 and CDR2 sequences are MDHEN and SYDVKM. Here the CDR3 DNA reads TGTGCCAGCAGTTCACAGGGGGCGTCCGGCACCGGGGAGCTGTTTTTT. This gives the protein CASSSQGASGTGELFF.

CDR3 nucleotides: TGTGCCAGCAGCGTATCGGGAGGGCCGGGGGGTGAGCAGTTCTTC. Protein sequence: CASSVSGGPGGEQFF. The chain recombines TRBV9 with TRBJ2-1; 8 bases are a match to TRBD2. CDR3 length: 15 residues. Trimming at V came to 1 base and at J to 9 bases, leaving 9 bases not matched to a gene. CDR1 and CDR2 from the germline V gene are SGDLS and YYNGEE.

The rearrangement joins TRBV30 to TRBJ1-4, with TRBD1 matching 10 bases. CDR3 length: 14 amino acids. V shed 2 bases and J 5 bases; nucleotides not matched to a gene: 2. Germline CDR1 is GTSNPN and CDR2 is SVGIG (reference sequence). DNA of the CDR3: TGTGCCTGGAGTATGACAGGGGGCAATGAAAAACTGTTTTTT. Translating it yields CAWSMTGGNEKLFF.